The 21 T cell receptor beta chains below all came from one sample that was sequenced in a study of blood T cell repertoires in COVID-19. Clones were read by immunoSEQ multiplex PCR, and TCRdb kept only the in-frame ones, dropping some. Among a few hundred thousand clones listed, approximately 90% were seen once. The sequenced sample consisted of peripheral blood. These receptors were obtained from a man younger than 40 who had recovered from COVID-19.

The chain combines TRBV18 with TRBJ1-2; D not certain. The CDR3 sequence is 13 residues long. V was cut by 3 bases and J by 0 bases, with 5 bases left in between. CDR1 is KGHSH, CDR2 LQKENI, per germline. For the CDR3, the DNA is TGTGCCAGCTCACCGGAGGCTAACTATGGCTACACCTTC. This gives the protein CASSPEANYGYTF.

The CDR3 sequence is CASSTQTSNQPQHF. The CDR3 DNA reads as TGCGCCAGCAGCACCCAAACTTCCAATCAGCCCCAGCATTTT. The chain recombines TRBV4-1 with TRBJ1-5; D is uncertain. Trimming left V 5 bases short and J 3 bases short, with 11 bases between. The germline CDR1 and CDR2 sequences are MGHRA and YSYEKL. This CDR3 comprises 14 residues.

The chain carries TRBV5-5 and TRBJ2-3, with TRBD1 matching 10 bases. The germline V gene encodes CDR1 SGHKS and CDR2 YYEKEE (reference sequence). V lost 2 bases to trimming and J lost 4 bases; unmatched junction nucleotides: 7. CDR3 length: 16 amino acids. Here the CDR3 reads CASSFGQTGGADTQYF. The CDR3 nucleotides are TGTGCCAGCAGCTTCGGGCAGACAGGGGGCGCAGATACGCAGTATTTT.

This chain uses TRBV2 with TRBJ1-1; 7 bases are a match to TRBD1. Trimming cost V 8 bases and J 3 bases; bases outside gene matches: 6. CDR3 length equals 13 residues. The germline gives CDR1 SNHLY, CDR2 FYNNEI. The CDR3 region is CASGRQGYTEAFF. The CDR3 region has the DNA TGTGCCAGCGGACGACAGGGCTACACTGAAGCTTTCTTT.

In this sample, this clone turned up a few times. The gene calls are TRBV11-2 and TRBJ1-1; D call uncertain. CDR1 is SGHAT and CDR2 is FQNNGV in the germline V gene. Trimming stripped 2 bases from V and 8 bases from J, with 3 bases between. The CDR3 totals 10 residues. The CDR3 protein is CASSLIEAFF. In DNA form, the CDR3 reads TGTGCCAGCAGCTTAATAGAAGCTTTCTTT.

This clone appeared once. This chain connects TRBV18 to TRBJ1-3; a weak D match, TRBD1 (6 bases). CDR3 length: 17 amino acids. V was trimmed by 2 bases and J by 3 bases, leaving 17 bases between them. Germline V gene lookup returns CDR1 KGHSH and CDR2 LQKENI. CDR3 protein: CASSPEGQYASGNTIYF. In DNA, the CDR3 is TGTGCCAGCTCACCAGAGGGACAATACGCTAGTGGAAACACCATATATTTT.

The rearrangement uses TRBV30 and TRBJ2-5; possible D gene TRBD2, 6 bases. CDR3 length equals 14 residues. With 2 bases removed from V and 3 bases from J, the gap between germline ends came to 13 bases. Germline-derived CDR1 and CDR2 are GTSNPN and SVGIG (reference sequence). The CDR3 loop is CAWSTLGGKETQYF. Written as DNA, the CDR3 is TGTGCCTGGAGTACTTTGGGGGGAAAAGAGACCCAGTACTTC.

The gene calls are TRBV2 and TRBJ2-1, with TRBD2 identical over 9 bases. Looked up from germline, CDR1 is SNHLY and CDR2 is FYNNEI. Trimming cost V 3 bases and J 10 bases; bases outside gene matches: 7. This CDR3 has 14 residues. CDR3 nucleotides: TGTGCCAGCAGTGATCGGACTAGCGTGGGGGAGCAGTTCTTC. This codes for CASSDRTSVGEQFF.

The chain carries TRBV11-2 and TRBJ2-5, with D hard to call. This CDR3 region has 14 residues. Germline V gives CDR1 SGHAT, CDR2 FQNNGV. V dropped 5 bases and J dropped 5 bases, with 15 bases sitting between them. CDR3 loop: CASSPLLASETQYF. The DNA of the CDR3 is TGTGCCAGCAGCCCCCTCCTGGCTTCGGAGACCCAGTACTTC.

The chain is built from TRBV11-2 and TRBJ1-1; no clear D gene. V lost 4 bases to trimming and J lost 1 base, with 16 bases between them. The CDR3 contains 16 residues. From germline, CDR1 is SGHAT and CDR2 FQNNGV. Here the CDR3 DNA reads TGTGCCAGCAGCTCTACCTTTTGGCGGCAGAACACTGAAGCTTTCTTT. Residues: CASSSTFWRQNTEAFF. The variable domain in full, with the rest retrieved from reference TRBV11-2 and TRBJ1-1, is EAGVAQSPRYKIIEKRQSVAFWCNPISGHATLYWYQQILGQGPKLLIQFQNNGVVDDSQLPKDRFSAERLKGVDSTLKIQPAKLEDSAVYLCASSSTFWRQNTEAFFGQGTRLTVV.

The chain recombines TRBV6-1 with TRBJ1-5; 7 nucleotides line up with TRBD1. V lost 4 bases to trimming and J lost 0 bases; unmatched junction nucleotides: 6. CDR1 and CDR2 from the germline V gene are MNHNS and SASEGT. The CDR3 length is 16 residues. The CDR3 DNA sequence: TGTGCCAGCAGTGCCCCACAGGGGTATAGCAATCAGCCCCAGCATTTT. Amino acid sequence: CASSAPQGYSNQPQHF.

The V and J genes are TRBV27 and TRBJ1-1; D is uncertain. Germline V gene sequence: CDR1 MNHEY, CDR2 SMNVEV (reference sequence). The ends were cut back, 6 bases at V and 7 bases at J, with 21 bases in the middle. The CDR3 has 15 amino acids. The CDR3 sequence: CASRAQRARIDEAFF. DNA of the CDR3: TGTGCCAGCAGGGCTCAGAGGGCGCGAATAGATGAAGCTTTCTTT.

The rearrangement uses TRBV25-1 and TRBJ1-6; no definite D call. CDR1 is MGHDK, CDR2 SYGVNS, per germline. CDR3 length: 13 residues. The V end was cut by 8 bases, the J end by 2 bases, with 7 bases between. CDR3 amino acids: CASGEAYNSPLHF. The CDR3, as DNA: TGTGCCAGCGGAGAGGCCTATAATTCACCCCTCCACTTT.

This rearrangement joins TRBV24-1 to TRBJ2-2; a weak D match, TRBD2 (5 bases). The V end was cut by 4 bases, the J end by 3 bases, with 11 bases between. Germline V CDR1 and CDR2: KGHDR, SFDVKD. The CDR3 is 15 residues long. CDR3 sequence (DNA): TGTGCCACCAGTGACCCCGGACTGGACACCGGGGAGCTGTTTTTT. Protein sequence: CATSDPGLDTGELFF.

This clone has just one count. The J gene is TRBJ1-1, the V gene TRBV2; 10 bases agree with TRBD1. Germline lookup yields CDR1 SNHLY and CDR2 FYNNEI. Trimming cost V 8 bases and J 10 bases; bases outside gene matches: 10. The length of the CDR3 is 13 residues. CDR3: CASPSTGGAGAFF. The CDR3 coding sequence is TGTGCCAGCCCCTCGACAGGGGGCGCGGGAGCTTTCTTT. Filled out from reference TRBV2 and TRBJ1-1, the complete variable domain reads EPEVTQTPSHQVTQMGQEVILRCVPISNHLYFYWYRQILGQKVEFLVSFYNNEISEKSEIFDDQFSVERPDGSNFTLKIRSTKLEDSAMYFCASPSTGGAGAFFGQGTRLTVV.

This clone has more than one count but fewer than ten. The rearrangement links TRBV6-5 to TRBJ1-1, with D uncertain. CDR1 is MNHEY, CDR2 SVGAGI, per germline. The V end lost 1 base, the J end lost 3 bases, and 6 bases lay between the germline ends. This CDR3 has 13 amino acids. The DNA of the CDR3 is TGTGCCAGCAGTTACTTCGGGGACACTGAAGCTTTCTTT. Amino acids: CASSYFGDTEAFF.

This clone was observed a few times. This chain connects TRBV6-5 to TRBJ1-1; weak D call: TRBD1 (5 bases). With 4 bases removed from V and 1 base from J, the gap between germline ends came to 16 bases. Germline CDR1 is MNHEY and CDR2 is SVGAGI. The CDR3 length is 16 residues. The CDR3 sequence: CASSSPGVGPNTEAFF. The CDR3 DNA follows: TGTGCCAGCAGTTCCCCAGGTGTGGGGCCGAACACTGAAGCTTTCTTT.

The genes are TRBV7-6 and TRBJ2-1; 12 bases align to TRBD2. The germline gives CDR1 SGHVS, CDR2 FNYEAQ. This CDR3 has 15 residues. J gave up 8 bases and V 1 base, and 3 bases lay outside the gene matches. The CDR3 DNA follows: TGTGCCAGCAGCTTAGGGACTAGCGGGGAATATGAGCAGTTCTTC. The encoded protein is CASSLGTSGEYEQFF.

The V call is TRBV30, the J call TRBJ2-3, with a tentative D call TRBD1 (5 bases). The V gene lost 1 base and the J gene lost 6 bases, with 11 bases spanning the gap. The CDR3 runs to 13 residues. Germline CDR1 and CDR2: GTSNPN and SVGIG (reference sequence). CDR3 in amino acids: CAWSGQGTDTQYF. The CDR3 DNA is TGTGCCTGGAGTGGGCAGGGAACGGATACGCAGTATTTT.

V usage is TRBV7-8 and J usage is TRBJ2-5; 7 bases align to TRBD1. The J segment lost 2 bases and the V segment lost 4 bases, leaving 4 bases of the junction unmatched. The CDR3 extends over 14 amino acids. CDR1 is SGHVS, CDR2 FQNEAQ, per germline. CDR3: CASSSPGGQETQYF. The CDR3, as DNA: TGTGCCAGCAGCTCCCCAGGGGGACAAGAGACCCAGTACTTC.

This clone was recorded once. The chain couples TRBV4-3 to TRBJ2-1; TRBD2 aligns across 8 bases. Trimming removed 4 bases from V and 8 bases from J; junction bases left unmatched: 10. CDR3 length: 15 residues. Germline CDR1 is LGHNA and CDR2 is YSLEER. In DNA form, the CDR3 reads TGCGCCAGCAGCCCCGGGGGGGGGCGCGGACATGAGCAGTTCTTC. This codes for CASSPGGGRGHEQFF.